What follows is one T cell receptor beta chain and its context. Antigen: not known. The data were taken from a study of cytomegalovirus exposure and HLA in healthy donors. Study-wide results and caveats: The study flagged fewer than 200 TCR beta chains as cytomegalovirus-associated.

J lost 8 bases, V lost 5 bases, and 8 bases had no gene match. The CDR3 has 14 residues. Germline-derived CDR1 and CDR2 are SGHNT and YENEEA. Donors were nominally healthy when sampled, though unrecorded immune exposures were likely. The PCR employed 60 Vbeta primers together with 13 Jbeta primers. The assay was immunoSEQ multiplex PCR, and TCRdb's table has in-frame clones only and misses some. Among fewer than 40,000 clones listed, 60% to 70% were seen once. V and J are TRBV11-3 and TRBJ2-4; 8 positions agree with TRBD1. This clonotype was obtained from a man between 35 and 55 years old in good health and CMV-seropositive. Sequencing was carried out using PBMCs. As DNA, the CDR3 is TGTGCCAGCAGCCGGTCGGACAGGGCGCACATTCAGTACTTC. Translation gives CASSRSDRAHIQYF.